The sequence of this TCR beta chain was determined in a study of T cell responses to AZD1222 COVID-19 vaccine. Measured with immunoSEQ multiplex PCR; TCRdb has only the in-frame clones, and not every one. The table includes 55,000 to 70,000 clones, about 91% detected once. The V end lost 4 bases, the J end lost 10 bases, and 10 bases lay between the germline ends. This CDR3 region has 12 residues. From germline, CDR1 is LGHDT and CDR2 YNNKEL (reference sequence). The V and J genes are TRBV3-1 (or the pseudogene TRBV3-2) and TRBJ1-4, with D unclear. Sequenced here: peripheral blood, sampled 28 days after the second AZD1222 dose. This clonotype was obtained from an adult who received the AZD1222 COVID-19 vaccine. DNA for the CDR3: TGTGCCAGCAGCCTTCCCGGAGGAAAACTGTTTTTT. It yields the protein CASSLPGGKLFF.